Sequencing of this T cell receptor (beta chain) was carried out in a study of T cells in Graves' hyperthyroidism and ophthalmopathy. For the study at large: Peripheral blood was taken when the disease was first diagnosed, before any treatment began. Study observations and caveats: Most thyroid-expanded clonotypes above 0.001 were also found in blood. A model of 13 V-J features distinguished ophthalmopathy from stable hyperthyroidism.

With regard to this clonotype: Its antigen remains unknown.

TCR beta CDR3 regions were amplified from RNA transcripts. Initially, a first-round RT-PCR of the TCR CDR3 employed the HTBI primer set. TCRdb re-called the multiplex PCR reads through MiXCR, storing one row per CDR3 protein. The table lists 550,000 to 650,000 distinct CDR3 sequences, about 14% of them singletons. This sequence was found in a middle-aged woman with Graves' hyperthyroidism. Source material: blood.

CDR3 sequence: CATSEAWNYGYTF. CDR3 DNA: TGTGCCACCAGTGAGGCGTGGAACTATGGCTACACCTTC. The chain has TRBV24-1 and TRBJ1-2; D unclear. The V end was cut by 4 bases, the J end by 2 bases, with 7 bases between. Germline V gene data show CDR1 as KGHDR and CDR2 as SFDVKD. The CDR3 runs to 13 residues.